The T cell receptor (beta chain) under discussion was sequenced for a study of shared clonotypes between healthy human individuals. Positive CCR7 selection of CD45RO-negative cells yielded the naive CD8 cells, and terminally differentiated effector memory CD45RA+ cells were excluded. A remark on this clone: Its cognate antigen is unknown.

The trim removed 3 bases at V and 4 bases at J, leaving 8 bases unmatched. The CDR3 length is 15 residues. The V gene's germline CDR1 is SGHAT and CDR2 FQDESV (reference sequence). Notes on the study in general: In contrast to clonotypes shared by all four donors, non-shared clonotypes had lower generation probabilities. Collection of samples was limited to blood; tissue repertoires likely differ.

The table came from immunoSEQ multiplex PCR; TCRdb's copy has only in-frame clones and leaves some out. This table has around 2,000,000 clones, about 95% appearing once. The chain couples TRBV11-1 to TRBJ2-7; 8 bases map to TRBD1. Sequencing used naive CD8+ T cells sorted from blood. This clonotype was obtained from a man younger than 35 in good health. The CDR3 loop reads CASSFEPGGRYEQYF. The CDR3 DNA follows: TGTGCCAGCAGCTTTGAACCAGGGGGCAGATACGAGCAGTACTTC.